This T cell receptor beta chain emerged from a study of cytomegalovirus exposure and HLA in healthy donors. With 60 Vbeta and 13 Jbeta primers, the PCR was carried out. Using immunoSEQ multiplex PCR, the repertoire was profiled, and TCRdb retains in-frame clones only, with some absent. The sample has roughly 180,000 clones, over 65% seen once. Deletions cut 1 base from V and 3 bases from J, with 14 bases between. CDR3 length: 16 residues. CDR1 is SEHNR and CDR2 is FQNEAQ in the germline V gene (reference sequence). This sequence was found in a female donor in good health and CMV-seronegative. Sequenced material: PBMCs. This chain connects TRBV7-9 to TRBJ2-3; D unresolved. CDR3 sequence (DNA): TGTGCCAGCAGCTTAGTCCGTCGTCAGATTACAGATACGCAGTATTTT. Translation gives CASSLVRRQITDTQYF. Supplemented by reference TRBV7-9 and TRBJ2-3, the full variable domain reads DTGVSQNPRHKITKRGQNVTFRCDPISEHNRLYWYRQTLGQGPEFLTYFQNEAQLEKSRLLSDRFSAERPKGSFSTLEIQRTEQGDSAMYLCASSLVRRQITDTQYFGPGTRLTVL.